The 14 T cell receptor beta chains below all came from one sample that was sequenced in a study of T-cell memory formation after mild COVID-19. A single record per CDR3 protein comes from TCRdb applying MiXCR to the 5' RACE reads. The profile shows just under 350,000 distinct CDR3 sequences, over 10% of them singletons. The specimen sequenced was PBMCs or a T cell subset sorted from them (not recorded which). Receptors were obtained from a man aged 18 to 30 who had mild COVID-19 (a few samples of this study predate the infection). Cell type and time point are not known.

The table lists this clonotype with a few counts. The genes are TRBV12-3 or TRBV12-4 and TRBJ1-1; D gene unclear. CDR3 size: 13 residues. The ends were cut back, 7 bases at V and 6 bases at J, with 15 bases in the middle. CDR3 bases: TGTGCCAGCAATACAGCGGGGAGAGCTGAAGCTTTCTTT. Translated: CASNTAGRAEAFF.

This rearrangement joins TRBV7-2 to TRBJ2-1, with D perhaps matching TRBD2 (7 bases). The CDR3 totals 15 residues. Deletions cut 3 bases from V and 4 bases from J, with 13 bases between. CDR1 and CDR2 (germline): SGHTA, FQGNSA. This CDR3 reads CASSLSRGPYNEQFF. DNA of the CDR3: TGTGCCAGCAGCTTGTCGCGGGGGCCTTACAATGAGCAGTTCTTC.

This clonotype came up a few times. V usage is TRBV20-1 and J usage is TRBJ1-1; D gene uncertain. Between the trimmed V and J ends, which lost 0 bases and 0 bases, there was a span of 11 bases. This CDR3 has 15 amino acids. Germline V gene sequence: CDR1 DFQATT, CDR2 SNEGSKA (reference sequence). CDR3 in DNA: TGCAGTGCTAGAGATTTTCGACTTATGAACACTGAAGCTTTCTTT. It codes for CSARDFRLMNTEAFF.

Many counts were recorded for this clonotype. V and J are TRBV29-1 and TRBJ2-1; possible D gene TRBD2, 5 bases. In germline, CDR1 is SQVTM, CDR2 ANQGSEA. CDR3 size: 14 residues. V was trimmed by 4 bases and J by 0 bases, leaving 10 bases between them. The chain's CDR3 is CSVGQRSSYNEQFF. The CDR3, as DNA: TGCAGCGTTGGTCAGCGGAGCTCCTACAATGAGCAGTTCTTC.

V is TRBV5-1 and J is TRBJ1-1, with no clear D. The V and J ends lost 7 bases and 0 bases respectively, with 7 bases between them. CDR3 size: 12 residues. Germline CDR1 is SGHRS and CDR2 is YFSETQ. The CDR3 sequence is CASGYVNTEAFF. The CDR3 DNA follows: TGCGCCAGCGGGTACGTGAACACTGAAGCTTTCTTT. Complete variable domain (other parts from reference TRBV5-1 and TRBJ1-1): KAGVTQTPRYLIKTRGQQVTLSCSPISGHRSVSWYQQTPGQGLQFLFEYFSETQRNKGNFPGRFSGRQFSNSRSEMNVSTLELGDSALYLCASGYVNTEAFFGQGTRLTVV.

This clonotype was seen more than once but under ten times. This chain joins TRBV7-2 and TRBJ2-3; D uncertain. The CDR3 length is 12 residues. Trimming left V 3 bases short and J 2 bases short, with 3 bases between. In germline, CDR1 is SGHTA, CDR2 FQGNSA. This CDR3 reads CASSFLTDTQYF. CDR3 nucleotides: TGTGCCAGCAGCTTTCTCACAGATACGCAGTATTTT.

The V gene is TRBV11-2, the J gene TRBJ1-2; 8 positions agree with TRBD1. Germline V gene sequence: CDR1 SGHAT, CDR2 FQNNGV. Unmatched junction bases numbered 9, after V lost 5 bases and J lost 4 bases. This CDR3 has 15 amino acids. The CDR3 nucleotides are TGTGCCAGCAGCCCGGAGACAGGGGATAGCTATGGCTACACCTTC. This sequence encodes CASSPETGDSYGYTF.

The chain recombines TRBV19 with TRBJ2-3; tentatively, D is TRBD2 (6 bases). This CDR3 has 15 amino acids. V lost 5 bases, J lost 2 bases, and 14 bases lay in between. Germline V lookup: CDR1 LNHDA, CDR2 SQIVND (reference sequence). The CDR3 reads CASSSGTGVTDTQYF. In DNA form, the CDR3 reads TGTGCCAGTAGTTCCGGAACGGGGGTCACAGATACGCAGTATTTT.

This clonotype was detected a few times. The rearrangement links TRBV4-3 to TRBJ1-2, with D perhaps matching TRBD1 (5 bases). Germline CDR1 LGHNA, CDR2 YSLEER. CDR3 length: 13 residues. Trimming took 2 bases from V and 4 from J, leaving 8 bases between them. DNA for the CDR3: TGCGCCAGCAGCCAAAGGGACGTCTATGGCTACACCTTC. It is translated as CASSQRDVYGYTF.

This clonotype was counted only a few times. The chain recombines TRBV5-1 with TRBJ2-7; possibly TRBD2 for D (6 bases). The CDR3 contains 15 residues. Germline V gene sequence: CDR1 SGHRS, CDR2 YFSETQ. V was trimmed by 4 bases and J by 0 bases, leaving 14 bases between them. CDR3 in amino acids: CASSVDSGSSYEQYV. CDR3 coding DNA: TGCGCCAGCAGCGTAGATAGCGGTAGCTCCTACGAGCAGTACGTC.

CDR3 protein: CSVESNYNEQFF. CDR3 nucleotide sequence: TGCAGCGTTGAGTCGAACTACAATGAGCAGTTCTTC. The V and J genes are TRBV29-1 and TRBJ2-1; no clear D. The CDR3 runs 12 residues. The germline V gene encodes CDR1 SQVTM and CDR2 ANQGSEA. Deletions cut 3 bases from V and 3 bases from J, with 6 bases between.

The chain links TRBV7-2 to TRBJ2-5, with D uncertain. In germline, CDR1 is SGHTA, CDR2 FQGNSA. This CDR3 has 11 residues. V lost 9 bases, J lost 2 bases, and 7 bases lay in between. CDR3 in DNA: TGTGCCAGTCAAGAACAAGAGACCCAGTACTTC. It yields the protein CASQEQETQYF.

The gene calls are TRBV18 and TRBJ1-2, with TRBD1 identical over 7 bases. The V gene's germline CDR1 is KGHSH and CDR2 LQKENI. The CDR3 runs to 13 residues. V lost 4 bases to trimming and J lost 8 bases; unmatched junction nucleotides: 7. The CDR3 DNA is TGTGCCAGCTCACTTTACGACAGGGACGGCTACACCTTC. Translating gives CASSLYDRDGYTF.

This clonotype was recorded many times. J is TRBJ1-1 and V is TRBV15; tentatively, D is TRBD1 (6 bases). The CDR3 loop spans 13 amino acids. V lost 0 bases and J 11 bases, leaving 13 bases between the germline ends. CDR1 LNHNV and CDR2 YYDKDF come from the germline V gene (reference sequence). CDR3 protein: CATSRDQGQRAFF. CDR3 DNA sequence: TGTGCCACCAGCAGAGACCAGGGGCAACGGGCTTTCTTT.